The 19 T cell receptor beta chains in this list originate from one sample, sequenced in a study of blood T cell repertoires in COVID-19. Data came from immunoSEQ multiplex PCR; TCRdb stores just in-frame clones and leaves some out. The repertoire holds tens of thousands of clones, with around nine tenths as singletons. Source material: peripheral blood. The receptors were sampled from a woman aged 55-70 years with COVID-19, enrolled during active disease.

The CDR3 protein is CSVLGAFGQPQHF. Written as DNA, the CDR3 is TGCAGCGTTCTTGGGGCGTTCGGGCAGCCCCAGCATTTT. The chain employs TRBV29-1 and TRBJ1-5; D is perhaps TRBD1 (5 bases). This CDR3 spans 13 amino acids. CDR1 and CDR2 from the germline V gene are SQVTM and ANQGSEA. The V gene lost 5 bases and the J gene lost 7 bases, with 15 bases spanning the gap.

The gene calls are TRBV28 and TRBJ1-5; D perhaps matches TRBD1 (5 bases). The V end was cut by 9 bases, the J end by 3 bases, with 15 bases between. This CDR3 comprises 14 residues. Germline-derived CDR1 and CDR2 are MDHEN and SYDVKM. CDR3 sequence reads: CASLEGSFNQPQHF. The CDR3 DNA reads as TGTGCCAGTCTGGAGGGGAGCTTCAATCAGCCCCAGCATTTT.

The chain joins TRBV2 to TRBJ1-4; 9 bases agree with TRBD1. J was trimmed by 6 bases and V by 6 bases; bases with no gene match: 8. CDR1 is SNHLY, CDR2 FYNNEI, per germline. This CDR3 has 15 residues. The CDR3 is CASRVDRGSHEKLFF. Here the CDR3 DNA reads TGTGCCAGCAGAGTCGACAGGGGGTCACATGAAAAACTGTTTTTT.

The chain combines TRBV4-2 with TRBJ2-4; D perhaps matches TRBD1 (6 bases). This CDR3 spans 16 amino acids. Germline values: CDR1 LGHNA, CDR2 YNFKEQ. Between the trimmed V and J ends, which lost 0 bases and 6 bases, there was a span of 15 bases. In nucleotides, the CDR3 is TGTGCCAGCAGCCAAGATCCCAGGGGTCTCGGAAACATTCAGTACTTC. The encoded protein is CASSQDPRGLGNIQYF.

This rearrangement joins TRBV7-9 to TRBJ1-2; D may be TRBD1 (5 bases). This CDR3 has 13 residues. Trimming left V 1 base short and J 9 bases short, with 12 bases between. Germline CDR1 is SEHNR and CDR2 is FQNEAQ (reference sequence). In nucleotides, the CDR3 is TGTGCCAGCAGCTTAGAAACAGGTGTTCGCTACACCTTC. It is translated as CASSLETGVRYTF.

The J gene is TRBJ2-1, the V gene TRBV7-2; D possibly corresponds to TRBD2 (6 bases). The CDR3 contains 16 residues. Germline V gene data show CDR1 as SGHTA and CDR2 as FQGNSA. V was clipped by 3 bases and J by 7 bases, with 19 bases between them. DNA of the CDR3: TGTGCCAGCAGCTTTCTCGGGGTTAGCGGCACGAATGAGCAGTTCTTC. As protein: CASSFLGVSGTNEQFF.

The gene calls are TRBV3-1 (or the pseudogene TRBV3-2) and TRBJ1-2, with 7 bases that match TRBD1. Germline lookup yields CDR1 LGHDT and CDR2 YNNKEL (reference sequence). The CDR3 covers 14 residues. With 4 bases clipped from V and 4 bases from J, the junction kept 6 bases outside the gene matches. This CDR3 is CASSRDSISYGYTF. CDR3 DNA: TGTGCCAGCAGCCGGGACAGCATAAGCTATGGCTACACCTTC.

This clone was detected only a few times. The chain has TRBV2 and TRBJ2-1; 12 nucleotides align to TRBD1. Germline CDR1 and CDR2: SNHLY and FYNNEI. Trimming removed 5 bases from V and 2 bases from J; junction bases left unmatched: 4. This CDR3 region has 16 residues. CDR3 sequence: CASSLGTGGTYNEQFF. As DNA, the CDR3 is TGTGCCAGCAGTCTCGGGACAGGGGGCACCTACAATGAGCAGTTCTTC. Combining the CDR3 with reference TRBV2 and TRBJ2-1 gives the whole variable domain EPEVTQTPSHQVTQMGQEVILRCVPISNHLYFYWYRQILGQKVEFLVSFYNNEISEKSEIFDDQFSVERPDGSNFTLKIRSTKLEDSAMYFCASSLGTGGTYNEQFFGPGTRLTVL.

V gene TRBV28 combines with J gene TRBJ2-3; D is unresolved. The CDR3 extends over 15 amino acids. Germline V gene data show CDR1 as MDHEN and CDR2 as SYDVKM. Trimming left V 3 bases short and J 2 bases short, with 12 bases between. CDR3 bases: TGTGCCAGCAGTTTCGTCTCGCCGGTCACAGATACGCAGTATTTT. It codes for CASSFVSPVTDTQYF.

The V call is TRBV7-9, the J call TRBJ2-7, with 9 bases that match TRBD2. The germline gives CDR1 SEHNR, CDR2 FQNEAQ (reference sequence). Trimming took 3 bases from V and 7 from J; bases not matched to a gene: 10. CDR3 length: 15 amino acids. CDR3 sequence (DNA): TGTGCCAGCAGCTTTTTAGCGGGAGTGACGGGGGAGCAGTACTTC. Amino acid sequence: CASSFLAGVTGEQYF.

V and J are TRBV6-4 and TRBJ2-3; 10 bases are shared with TRBD2. The CDR3 spans 15 residues. After removal of 0 bases from V and 4 bases from J, the junction contained 1 base not matched to a gene. Germline V CDR1 and CDR2: MRHNA, SNTAGT. CDR3 loop: CASSDSAGGPDTQYF. The CDR3, as DNA: TGTGCCAGCAGTGACTCAGCGGGAGGGCCAGATACGCAGTATTTT.

The chain uses TRBV27 and TRBJ2-3; D perhaps matches TRBD1 (6 bases). With 3 bases removed from V and 6 bases from J, the gap between germline ends came to 31 bases. Germline CDR1 and CDR2: MNHEY and SMNVEV (reference sequence). The CDR3 runs 20 residues. This CDR3 reads CASSLHRVALAAPIGDTQYF. In DNA, the CDR3 is TGTGCCAGCAGTTTGCACAGGGTGGCTCTAGCAGCCCCGATCGGGGATACGCAGTATTTT.

The chain combines TRBV10-3 with TRBJ2-4, with no clear D. Germline V CDR1 and CDR2: ENHRY, SYGVKD. Trimming shortened V by 6 bases and J by 5 bases, and 11 bases separated the two germline ends. The CDR3 runs 13 residues. The CDR3 DNA is TGTGCCATCAGAGAAACTCCGGAAAACATTCAGTACTTC. Protein sequence: CAIRETPENIQYF.

The rearrangement joins TRBV30 to TRBJ2-7; 11 bases fit TRBD2. Germline assignment: CDR1 GTSNPN and CDR2 SVGIG (reference sequence). The CDR3 sequence is 14 residues long. Germline trimming cut 6 bases from V and 3 bases from J; bases unmatched to any gene: 7. The CDR3 DNA sequence: TGTGCCTGTGTAACTAGCGGGAGTGTCTACGAGCAGTACTTC. Amino acid sequence: CACVTSGSVYEQYF.

The chain links TRBV28 to TRBJ2-7; 9 bases line up with TRBD2. CDR1 MDHEN and CDR2 SYDVKM come from the germline V gene. The CDR3 loop spans 13 amino acids. V lost 10 bases to trimming and J lost 2 bases; unmatched junction nucleotides: 6. CDR3 nucleotides: TGTGCCATCAAGGGACTAGCAGCCTACGAGCAGTACTTC. Translation: CAIKGLAAYEQYF.

The chain is built from TRBV14 and TRBJ2-2; D is perhaps TRBD2 (6 bases). V shed 2 bases and J shed 4 bases, with 11 bases lying between them. In germline, CDR1 is SGHDN, CDR2 FVKESK. The CDR3 extends over 15 amino acids. CDR3 amino acids: CASSQLGGLTGELFF. CDR3 coding DNA: TGTGCCAGCAGCCAACTTGGGGGACTCACCGGGGAGCTGTTTTTT.

The rearrangement joins TRBV10-3 to TRBJ1-1, with D tentatively TRBD1 (6 bases). With 3 bases removed from V and 3 bases from J, the gap between germline ends came to 11 bases. Germline V gives CDR1 ENHRY, CDR2 SYGVKD. The CDR3 has 14 residues. DNA for the CDR3: TGTGCCATCAGTGATCAAGGGGGTTACACTGAAGCTTTCTTT. Encoded protein: CAISDQGGYTEAFF.

The chain joins TRBV29-1 to TRBJ2-5, with a possible D match to TRBD1 (5 bases). Looked up from germline, CDR1 is SQVTM and CDR2 is ANQGSEA. V was pared by 4 bases and J by 5 bases, with 11 bases between. The CDR3 consists of 12 residues. CDR3 sequence: CSVVGVRETQYF. DNA for the CDR3: TGCAGCGTTGTAGGGGTGAGGGAGACCCAGTACTTC.

The gene calls are TRBV4-1 and TRBJ2-3; 11 nucleotides align to TRBD2. The CDR3 covers 16 residues. V lost 0 bases and J lost 6; bases outside the gene matches: 5. Germline loops: CDR1 MGHRA, CDR2 YSYEKL. CDR3 nucleotides: TGCGCCAGCAGCCAAGAACTACTAGCGGGAGCTGATACGCAGTATTTT. Its protein is CASSQELLAGADTQYF.